The entry that follows covers one T cell receptor (beta chain) sequence. What it binds is unknown. This entry is derived from a study of T cells expressing NK-cell markers. Whole-study context: Out of eight donors sequenced, seven tested HCMV-seropositive and the remaining one seronegative.

The CDR3 has 14 amino acids. Germline V gives CDR1 DFQATT, CDR2 SNEGSKA (reference sequence). Findings and limits, study-wide: It is unclear if expanded NKG2C-expressing clones target HCMV antigens. Among several donors, these clonotypes also ranked first in the CD3+CD56-NKG2C+ fraction. NKG2C+ dominant clonotype frequencies in roughly six donors were about 1.0-8% of CD8+ T cells.

TCRdb re-called the 5' RACE reads and gives one entry per CDR3 protein, without DNA. The sample table includes around 470,000 distinct CDR3 sequences. The sequenced material came from blood T cells: a sorted CD56 or NKG2C T cell subset, CD4+ or CD8+ T cells, or bulk PBMC T cells (not recorded which). The sequence came from a woman in her 50s in good health. The V and J genes are TRBV20-1 and TRBJ1-1; the D gene TCRdb calls, TRBD1, cannot be checked with no DNA. Here the CDR3 reads CSARDRRGLTEAFF.